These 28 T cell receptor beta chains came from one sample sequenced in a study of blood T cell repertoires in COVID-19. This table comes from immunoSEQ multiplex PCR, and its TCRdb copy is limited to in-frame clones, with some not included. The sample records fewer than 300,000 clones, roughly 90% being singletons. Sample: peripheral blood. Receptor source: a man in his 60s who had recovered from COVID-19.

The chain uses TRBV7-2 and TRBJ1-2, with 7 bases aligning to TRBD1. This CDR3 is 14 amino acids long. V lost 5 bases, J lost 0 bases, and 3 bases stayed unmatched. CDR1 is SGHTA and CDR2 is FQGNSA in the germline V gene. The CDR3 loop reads CASSRDRSNYGYTF. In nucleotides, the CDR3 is TGTGCCAGCAGCCGGGACAGATCTAACTATGGCTACACCTTC.

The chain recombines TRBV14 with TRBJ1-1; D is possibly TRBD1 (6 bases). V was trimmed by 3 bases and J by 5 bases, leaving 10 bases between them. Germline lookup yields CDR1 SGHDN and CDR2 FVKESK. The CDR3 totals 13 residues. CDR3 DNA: TGTGCCAGCAGCCAGTACAGGGCTACTGAAGCTTTCTTT. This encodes CASSQYRATEAFF.

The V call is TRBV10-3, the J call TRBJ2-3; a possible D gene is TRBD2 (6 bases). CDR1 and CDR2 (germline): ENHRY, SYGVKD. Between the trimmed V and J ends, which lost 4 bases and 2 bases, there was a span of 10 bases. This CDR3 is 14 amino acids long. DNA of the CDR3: TGTGCCATCAGTGGGGACTCTCCCACAGATACGCAGTATTTT. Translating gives CAISGDSPTDTQYF.

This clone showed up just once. The CDR3 reads CASSPDGRENEAFF. CDR3 DNA: TGCGCCAGCAGCCCGGACGGCAGGGAAAACGAAGCTTTCTTT. The J gene is TRBJ1-1, the V gene TRBV5-1, with D possibly matching TRBD1 (5 bases). Trimming removed 4 bases from V and 8 bases from J, with 18 bases in between. The CDR3 is 14 amino acids. The germline gives CDR1 SGHRS, CDR2 YFSETQ.

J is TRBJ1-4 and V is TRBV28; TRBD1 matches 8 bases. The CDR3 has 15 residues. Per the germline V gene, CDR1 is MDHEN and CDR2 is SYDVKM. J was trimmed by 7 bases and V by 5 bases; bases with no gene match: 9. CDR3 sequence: CASSLTDRESEKLFF. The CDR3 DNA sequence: TGTGCCAGCAGTCTCACGGACAGGGAAAGTGAAAAACTGTTTTTT.

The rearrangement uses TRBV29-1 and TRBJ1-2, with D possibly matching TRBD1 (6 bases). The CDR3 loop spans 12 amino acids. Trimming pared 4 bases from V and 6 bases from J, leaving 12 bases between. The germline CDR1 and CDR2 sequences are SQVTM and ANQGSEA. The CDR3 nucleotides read TGCAGCGTTGGGGTGGGGGCCGATGGCTACACCTTC. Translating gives CSVGVGADGYTF. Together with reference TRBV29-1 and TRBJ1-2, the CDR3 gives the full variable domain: SAVISQKPSRDICQRGTSLTIQCQVDSQVTMMFWYRQQPGQSLTLIATANQGSEATYESGFVIDKFPISRPNLTFSTLTVSNMSPEDSSIYLCSVGVGADGYTFGSGTRLTVV.

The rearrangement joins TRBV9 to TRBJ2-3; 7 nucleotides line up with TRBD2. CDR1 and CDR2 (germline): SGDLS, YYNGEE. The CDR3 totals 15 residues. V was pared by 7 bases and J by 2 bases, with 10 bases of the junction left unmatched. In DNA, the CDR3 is TGTGCCAGCCGGCCGGGGCGGGGGAACACAGATACGCAGTATTTT. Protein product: CASRPGRGNTDTQYF.

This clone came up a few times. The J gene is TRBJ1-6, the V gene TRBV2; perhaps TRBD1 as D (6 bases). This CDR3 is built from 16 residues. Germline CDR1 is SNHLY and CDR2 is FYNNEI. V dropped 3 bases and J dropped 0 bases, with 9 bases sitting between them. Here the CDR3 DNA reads TGTGCCAGCAGTGAGACAGGAAGCTCCTATAATTCACCCCTCCACTTT. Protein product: CASSETGSSYNSPLHF. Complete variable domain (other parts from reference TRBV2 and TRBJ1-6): EPEVTQTPSHQVTQMGQEVILRCVPISNHLYFYWYRQILGQKVEFLVSFYNNEISEKSEIFDDQFSVERPDGSNFTLKIRSTKLEDSAMYFCASSETGSSYNSPLHFGNGTRLTVT.

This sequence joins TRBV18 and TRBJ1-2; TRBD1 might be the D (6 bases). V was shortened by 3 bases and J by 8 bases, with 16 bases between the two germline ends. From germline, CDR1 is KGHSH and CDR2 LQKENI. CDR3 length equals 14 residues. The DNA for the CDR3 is TGTGCCAGCTCACCGCCGGGACATAACCAGGGCTACACCTTC. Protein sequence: CASSPPGHNQGYTF.

The CDR3 DNA follows: TGCGCCAGCTCAGGGGACTACGAGCAGTACTTC. This sequence encodes CASSGDYEQYF. The gene calls are TRBV10-2 and TRBJ2-7, with a tentative D call TRBD1 (6 bases). Trimming pared 8 bases from V and 3 bases from J, leaving 8 bases between. The germline CDR1 and CDR2 sequences are WSHSY and SAAADI. The CDR3 spans 11 residues.

CDR3 bases: TGCAGTGCTAGTTCGAGCGGGGCAGACAGCACCGGGGAGCTGTTTTTT. It translates to CSASSSGADSTGELFF. The rearrangement joins TRBV20-1 to TRBJ2-2; 7 bases agree with TRBD2. Per the germline V gene, CDR1 is DFQATT and CDR2 is SNEGSKA (reference sequence). This CDR3 spans 16 amino acids. Trimming at V came to 3 bases and at J to 4 bases, leaving 11 bases not matched to a gene.

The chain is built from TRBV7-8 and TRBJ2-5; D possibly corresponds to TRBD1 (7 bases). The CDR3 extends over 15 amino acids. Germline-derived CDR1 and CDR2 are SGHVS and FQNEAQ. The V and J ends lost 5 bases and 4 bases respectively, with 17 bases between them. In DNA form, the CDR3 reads TGTGCCAGCAGCCCACCCGGCAGGGGGGTAGAGACCCAGTACTTC. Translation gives CASSPPGRGVETQYF.

DNA of the CDR3: TGTGCCAGCAGCGCCACCCCGGGACTAGCGGGGACAGATACGCAGTATTTT. Its protein is CASSATPGLAGTDTQYF. V is TRBV25-1 and J is TRBJ2-3; 13 bases fit TRBD2. The J segment lost 3 bases and the V segment lost 6 bases, leaving 9 bases of the junction unmatched. This CDR3 is built from 17 residues. From germline, CDR1 is MGHDK and CDR2 SYGVNS.

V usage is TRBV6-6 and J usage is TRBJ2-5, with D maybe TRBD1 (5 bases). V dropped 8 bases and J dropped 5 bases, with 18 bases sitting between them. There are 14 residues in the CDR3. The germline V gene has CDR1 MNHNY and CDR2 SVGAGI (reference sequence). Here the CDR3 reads CASSLTARGETQYF. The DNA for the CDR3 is TGTGCCAGCTCGCTGACAGCTAGAGGCGAGACCCAGTACTTC.

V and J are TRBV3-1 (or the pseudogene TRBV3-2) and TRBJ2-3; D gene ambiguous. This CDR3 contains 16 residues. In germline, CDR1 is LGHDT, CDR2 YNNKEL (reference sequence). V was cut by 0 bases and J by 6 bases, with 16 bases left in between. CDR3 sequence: CASSQDQQDGLDTQYF. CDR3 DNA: TGTGCCAGCAGCCAAGATCAGCAGGATGGGCTCGATACGCAGTATTTT.

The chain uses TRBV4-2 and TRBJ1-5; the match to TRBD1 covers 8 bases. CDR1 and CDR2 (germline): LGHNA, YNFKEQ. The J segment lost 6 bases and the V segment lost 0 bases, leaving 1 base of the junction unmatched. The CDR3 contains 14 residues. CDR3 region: CASSQDTGGQPQHF. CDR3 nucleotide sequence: TGTGCCAGCAGCCAAGATACAGGGGGTCAGCCCCAGCATTTT.

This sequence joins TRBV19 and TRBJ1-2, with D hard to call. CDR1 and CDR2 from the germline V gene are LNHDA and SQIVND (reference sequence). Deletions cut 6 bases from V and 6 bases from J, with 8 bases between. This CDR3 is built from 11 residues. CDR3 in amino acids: CASRGGNGYTF. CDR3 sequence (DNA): TGTGCCAGTAGAGGAGGGAATGGCTACACCTTC.

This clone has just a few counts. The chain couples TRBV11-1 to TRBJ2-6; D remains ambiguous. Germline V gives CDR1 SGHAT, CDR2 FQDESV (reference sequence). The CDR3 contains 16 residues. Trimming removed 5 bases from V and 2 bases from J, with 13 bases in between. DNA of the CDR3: TGTGCCAGCAGCAGGCCGGGTTCAGCTGGGGCCAACGTCCTGACTTTC. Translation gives CASSRPGSAGANVLTF. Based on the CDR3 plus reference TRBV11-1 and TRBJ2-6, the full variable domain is EAEVAQSPRYKITEKSQAVAFWCDPISGHATLYWYRQILGQGPELLVQFQDESVVDDSQLPKDRFSAERLKGVDSTLKIQPAELGDSAMYLCASSRPGSAGANVLTFGAGSRLTVL.

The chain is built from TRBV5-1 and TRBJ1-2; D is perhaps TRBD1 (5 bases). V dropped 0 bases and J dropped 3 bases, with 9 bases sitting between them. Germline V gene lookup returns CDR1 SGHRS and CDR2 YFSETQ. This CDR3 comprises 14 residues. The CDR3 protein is CASSLAGRDYGYTF. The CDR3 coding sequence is TGCGCCAGCAGCTTGGCCGGCAGGGACTATGGCTACACCTTC.

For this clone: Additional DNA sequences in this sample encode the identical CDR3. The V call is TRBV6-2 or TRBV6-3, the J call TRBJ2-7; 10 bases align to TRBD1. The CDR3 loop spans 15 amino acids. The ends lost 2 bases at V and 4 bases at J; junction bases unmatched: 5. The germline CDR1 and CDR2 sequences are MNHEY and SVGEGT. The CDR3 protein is CASSYPGTGAYEQYF. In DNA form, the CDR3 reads TGTGCCAGCAGTTACCCCGGGACAGGGGCGTACGAGCAGTACTTC.

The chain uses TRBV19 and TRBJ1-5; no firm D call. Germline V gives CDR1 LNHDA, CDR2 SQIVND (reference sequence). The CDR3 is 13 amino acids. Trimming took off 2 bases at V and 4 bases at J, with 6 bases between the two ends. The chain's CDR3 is CASSIRVNQPQHF. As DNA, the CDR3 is TGTGCCAGTAGTATACGGGTTAATCAGCCCCAGCATTTT.

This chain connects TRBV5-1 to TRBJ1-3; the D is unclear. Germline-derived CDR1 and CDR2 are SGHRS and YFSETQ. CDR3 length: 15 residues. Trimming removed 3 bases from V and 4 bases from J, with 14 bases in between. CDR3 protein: CASSSDGNPGNTIYF. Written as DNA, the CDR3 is TGCGCCAGCAGCTCAGACGGGAACCCGGGAAACACCATATATTTT. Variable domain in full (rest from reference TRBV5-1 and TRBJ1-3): KAGVTQTPRYLIKTRGQQVTLSCSPISGHRSVSWYQQTPGQGLQFLFEYFSETQRNKGNFPGRFSGRQFSNSRSEMNVSTLELGDSALYLCASSSDGNPGNTIYFGEGSWLTVV.

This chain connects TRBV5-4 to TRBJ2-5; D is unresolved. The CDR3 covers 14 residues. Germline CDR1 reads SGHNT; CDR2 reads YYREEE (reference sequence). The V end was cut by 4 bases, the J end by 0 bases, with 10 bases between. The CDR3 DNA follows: TGTGCCAGCAGCCTTCCAGGATACCAAGAGACCCAGTACTTC. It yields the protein CASSLPGYQETQYF.

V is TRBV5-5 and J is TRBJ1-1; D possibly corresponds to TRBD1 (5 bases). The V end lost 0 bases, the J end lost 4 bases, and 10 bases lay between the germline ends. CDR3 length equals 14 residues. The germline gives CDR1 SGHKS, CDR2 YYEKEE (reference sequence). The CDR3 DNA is TGTGCCAGCAGCTTGGAGGTGGGGGGCACTGAAGCTTTCTTT. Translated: CASSLEVGGTEAFF.

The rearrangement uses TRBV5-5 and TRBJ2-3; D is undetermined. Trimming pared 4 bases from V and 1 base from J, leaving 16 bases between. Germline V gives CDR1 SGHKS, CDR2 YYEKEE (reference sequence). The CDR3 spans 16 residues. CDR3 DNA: TGTGCCAGCAGCGCAAGTATAGCTTTAGGCACAGATACGCAGTATTTT. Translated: CASSASIALGTDTQYF.

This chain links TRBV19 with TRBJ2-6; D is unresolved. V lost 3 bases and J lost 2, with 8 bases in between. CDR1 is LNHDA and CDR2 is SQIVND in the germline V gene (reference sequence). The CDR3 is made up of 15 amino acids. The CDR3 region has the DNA TGTGCCAGTAGTATGACTTTCCCTGGGGCCAACGTCCTGACTTTC. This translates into CASSMTFPGANVLTF.

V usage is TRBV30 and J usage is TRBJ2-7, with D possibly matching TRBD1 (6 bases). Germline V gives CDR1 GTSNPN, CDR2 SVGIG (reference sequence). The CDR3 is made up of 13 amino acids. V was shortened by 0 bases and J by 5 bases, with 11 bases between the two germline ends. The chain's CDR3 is CAWSVQGNHEQYF. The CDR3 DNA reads TGTGCCTGGAGTGTACAGGGAAACCACGAGCAGTACTTC.

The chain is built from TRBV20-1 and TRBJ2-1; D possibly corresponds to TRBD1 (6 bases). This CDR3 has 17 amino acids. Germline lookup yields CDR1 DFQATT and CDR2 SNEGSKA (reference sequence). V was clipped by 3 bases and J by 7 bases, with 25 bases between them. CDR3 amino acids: CSASQPGHIFPGNEQFF. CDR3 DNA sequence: TGCAGTGCTAGTCAACCGGGACATATTTTTCCGGGGAATGAGCAGTTCTTC.